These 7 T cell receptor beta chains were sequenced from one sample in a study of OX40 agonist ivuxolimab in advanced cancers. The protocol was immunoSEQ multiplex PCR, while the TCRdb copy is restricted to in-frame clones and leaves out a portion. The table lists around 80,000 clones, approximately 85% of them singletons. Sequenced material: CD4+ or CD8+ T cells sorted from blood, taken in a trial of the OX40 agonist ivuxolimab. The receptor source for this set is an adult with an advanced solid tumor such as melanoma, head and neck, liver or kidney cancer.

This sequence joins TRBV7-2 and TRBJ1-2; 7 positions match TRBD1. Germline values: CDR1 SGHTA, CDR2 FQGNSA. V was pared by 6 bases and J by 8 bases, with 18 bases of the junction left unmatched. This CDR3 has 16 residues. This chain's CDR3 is CASRRKNEGAAKGYTF. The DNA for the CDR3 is TGTGCCAGCAGGCGGAAAAACGAGGGGGCGGCTAAAGGCTACACCTTC.

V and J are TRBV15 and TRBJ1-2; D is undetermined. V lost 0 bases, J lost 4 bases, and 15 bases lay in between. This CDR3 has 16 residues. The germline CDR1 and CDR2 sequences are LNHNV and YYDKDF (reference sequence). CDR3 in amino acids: CATSRDPPSPLYGYTF. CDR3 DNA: TGTGCCACCAGCAGAGATCCCCCTTCCCCCCTCTATGGCTACACCTTC.

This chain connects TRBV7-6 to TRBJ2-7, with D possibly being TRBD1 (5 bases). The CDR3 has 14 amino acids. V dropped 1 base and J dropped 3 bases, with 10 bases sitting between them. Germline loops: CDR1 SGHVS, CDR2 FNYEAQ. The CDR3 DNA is TGTGCCAGCAGCTTAGGCCCCGACAGCTACGAGCAGTACTTC. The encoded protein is CASSLGPDSYEQYF. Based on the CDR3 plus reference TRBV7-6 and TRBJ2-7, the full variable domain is GAGVSQSPRYKVTKRGQDVALRCDPISGHVSLYWYRQALGQGPEFLTYFNYEAQQDKSGLPNDRFSAERPEGSISTLTIQRTEQRDSAMYRCASSLGPDSYEQYFGPGTRLTVT.

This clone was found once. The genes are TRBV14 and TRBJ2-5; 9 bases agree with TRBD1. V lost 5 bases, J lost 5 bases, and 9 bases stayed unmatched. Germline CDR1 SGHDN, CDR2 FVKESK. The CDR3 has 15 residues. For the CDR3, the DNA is TGTGCCAGCAGCAGCCGGACAGGGGTAGGGGAGACCCAGTACTTC. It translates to CASSSRTGVGETQYF.

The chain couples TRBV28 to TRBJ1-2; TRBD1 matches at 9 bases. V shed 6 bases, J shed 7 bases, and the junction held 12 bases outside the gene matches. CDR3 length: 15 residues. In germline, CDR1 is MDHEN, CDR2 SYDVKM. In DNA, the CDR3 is TGTGCCAGCAGAATTCGGACAGGGGATTTTAGTGGCTACACCTTC. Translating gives CASRIRTGDFSGYTF.

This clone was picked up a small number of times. The CDR3 protein is CASSQEGQSYYEQYF. The CDR3 DNA sequence: TGCGCCAGCAGCCAAGAGGGGCAGAGTTACTACGAGCAGTACTTC. The chain joins TRBV4-1 to TRBJ2-7; D is possibly TRBD1 (5 bases). The CDR3 is 15 residues long. Germline CDR1 MGHRA, CDR2 YSYEKL. V was trimmed by 0 bases and J by 3 bases, leaving 12 bases between them.

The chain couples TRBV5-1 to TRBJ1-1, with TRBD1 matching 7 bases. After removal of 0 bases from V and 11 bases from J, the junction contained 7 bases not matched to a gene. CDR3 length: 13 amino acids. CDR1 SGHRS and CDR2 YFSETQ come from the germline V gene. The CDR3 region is CASSLEGTVEAFF. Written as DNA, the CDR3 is TGCGCCAGCAGCTTGGAAGGGACAGTTGAGGCTTTCTTT.